The rows below give T cell receptor beta chains drawn from one sample of a study of OX40 agonist ivuxolimab in advanced cancers. Profiling relied on immunoSEQ multiplex PCR, and the TCRdb table lists in-frame clones only, not all of them. The sample has over 100,000 clones, 85% to 95% seen once; the top ten hold 1%. The sequencing here drew on CD4+ or CD8+ T cells sorted from blood, taken in a trial of the OX40 agonist ivuxolimab. These receptors all come from an adult with an advanced solid tumor such as melanoma, head and neck, liver or kidney cancer. Both conserved end residues are part of each CDR3. Each record gives: clone size, J gene, V gene, D gene, CDR3 DNA, CDR3 protein. A D gene is named only where the DNA matches it firmly. Only some rows state a clone size, as once, few, many or a class for expanded clones.

>NA|TRBJ1-4|TRBV4-1|NA
TGCGCCAGCAGCCAAGATCGCAGAATAAATGACGAAAAACTGTTTTTT
CASSQDRRINDEKLFF
>NA|TRBJ2-7|TRBV4-2|TRBD2
TGTGCCAGCAGCCAAGAAGTTCGGACTAGCGGCTCCTACGAGCAGTACTTC
CASSQEVRTSGSYEQYF
>NA|TRBJ1-2|TRBV7-9|NA
TGTGCCAGCAGCCTTAGTGTGAACTATGGCTACACCTTC
CASSLSVNYGYTF
>once|TRBJ1-1|TRBV7-2|NA
TGTGCCAGCAGCCCCAGACGCCCAAACACTGAAGCTTTCTTT
CASSPRRPNTEAFF
>NA|TRBJ2-1|TRBV30|NA
TGTGCCTGGAGTGTACGGTCCGACAATGAGCAGTTCTTC
CAWSVRSDNEQFF
>NA|TRBJ1-5|TRBV18|NA
TGTGCCAGCTCACCACCGAGCGCAGGCAATCAGCCCCAGCATTTT
CASSPPSAGNQPQHF
>NA|TRBJ2-5|TRBV10-2|TRBD2
TGCGCCAGCAGTCAGACTAGCGGGGGGGCTCAAGAGACCCAGTACTTC
CASSQTSGGAQETQYF
>NA|TRBJ1-1|TRBV19|TRBD1
TGTGCCAGTAGTCCCGGACAGGGGGTGATTAAAGACACTGAAGCTTTCTTT
CASSPGQGVIKDTEAFF
>once|TRBJ1-3|TRBV7-9|NA
TGTGCCAGCAGCTCAGGGGCTGGAAACACCATATATTTT
CASSSGAGNTIYF
>NA|TRBJ2-6|TRBV30|TRBD2
TGTGCCCAGCAAGGGACTAGCGGGAGCCCAACGGCTGGGGCCAACGTCCTGACTTTC
CAQQGTSGSPTAGANVLTF
>NA|TRBJ2-3|TRBV19|TRBD2
TGTGCCAGTAGTATTCTAGGTAGCGGGGGAACAGATACGCAGTATTTT
CASSILGSGGTDTQYF
>NA|TRBJ2-7|TRBV21-1|NA
TGTGCCAGCAGCAAGGAGACAGGGGGAGAGCAGTACTTC
CASSKETGGEQYF
>NA|TRBJ1-3|TRBV30|NA
TGTGCCTGGAGTGTGGGGGATTCTGGAAACACCATATATTTT
CAWSVGDSGNTIYF
>NA|TRBJ2-7|TRBV27|NA
TGTGCCAGCAGTTTATATTCGGGGACTGCCTACGAGCAGTACTTC
CASSLYSGTAYEQYF
>once|TRBJ2-3|TRBV18|NA
TGTGCCAGCTCACTTCCTACAAGGGGATGGCGTGGGGATACGCAGTATTTT
CASSLPTRGWRGDTQYF
>NA|TRBJ2-5|TRBV5-6|NA
TGTGCCAGCAGCTTGGGTGGGGGGCCCCAGTACTTC
CASSLGGGPQYF
>NA|TRBJ2-5|TRBV5-4|NA
TGTGCCAGCAGACTGGGGCATGGGACAACACAAGAGACCCAGTACTTC
CASRLGHGTTQETQYF
>NA|TRBJ2-7|TRBV28|NA
TGTGCCAGCAGTTTAACCGTCAGGGGAGCCTACGAGCAGTACTTC
CASSLTVRGAYEQYF
>once|TRBJ2-7|TRBV30|NA
TGTGCCTGGAGCCCCCCCTGCTGGGGGTGGGGGCCCAGGAGTAACGAGCAGTACTTC
CAWSPPCWGWGPRSNEQYF
>NA|TRBJ2-7|TRBV7-9|NA
TGTGCCAGCAGCCTCAGAGGGGCGATCTACGAGCAGTACTTC
CASSLRGAIYEQYF
>NA|TRBJ2-7|TRBV14|NA
TGTGCCAGCAGCCAAGTAAAATTGGGACGGACCAGGGGCGAGCAGTACTTC
CASSQVKLGRTRGEQYF
>NA|TRBJ2-3|TRBV11-1|NA
TGTGCCAGCAGCTTAGGGTTGGATACGCAGTATTTT
CASSLGLDTQYF
>once|TRBJ2-7|TRBV18|TRBD1
TGTGCCAGCTCACCACGGGACAGGGCCTACGAGCAGTACTTC
CASSPRDRAYEQYF
>NA|TRBJ1-1|TRBV7-2|TRBD1
TGTGCCAGCAGCTTGACGGGACAGGGCCTACGTGAAGCTTTCTTT
CASSLTGQGLREAFF
>NA|TRBJ1-3|TRBV7-9|TRBD1
TGTGCCAGCAGCCCATTTCAAGGTGGACAGGGGAGAACTGGAAACACCATATATTTT
CASSPFQGGQGRTGNTIYF
>NA|TRBJ1-1|TRBV7-2|NA
TGTGCCAGCAGCTTAGAGTCTGGGAGAACTGAAGCTTTCTTT
CASSLESGRTEAFF
>NA|TRBJ2-1|TRBV7-3|NA
TGTGCCAGCAGCCCACAGGGAGGGGGGTACAATGAGCAGTTCTTC
CASSPQGGGYNEQFF
>NA|TRBJ2-1|TRBV10-3|TRBD1
TGTGCCATCAGTGAGTCGAAGGGGACAGGGAAGAAAGCTGAGCAGTTCTTC
CAISESKGTGKKAEQFF
>NA|TRBJ1-1|TRBV28|NA
TGTGCCACTGTCTATCGTGGGACTGAAGCTTTCTTT
CATVYRGTEAFF
>NA|TRBJ1-1|TRBV5-1|TRBD1
TGCGCCAGCAGCCGCCGGACAGGGGGCGCGGACACTGAAGCTTTCTTT
CASSRRTGGADTEAFF
>NA|TRBJ1-1|TRBV5-4|NA
TGTGCCGCAGCTCAGGGGAGGTTTAACACTGAAGCTTTCTTT
CAAAQGRFNTEAFF
>NA|TRBJ2-5|TRBV7-6|NA
TGTGCCAGCAGCTCCCGAGGCGAGACCCAGTACTTC
CASSSRGETQYF
>NA|TRBJ2-5|TRBV27|NA
TGTGCCAGCAGCAAGGCAGACCAAGAGACCCAGTACTTC
CASSKADQETQYF
>NA|TRBJ2-3|TRBV9|NA
TGTGCCAGCAGCGTAGAGTCAGATACGCAGTATTTT
CASSVESDTQYF
>NA|TRBJ1-4|TRBV15|NA
TGTGCCACCAGCAGAGACCGTGCAACTAATGAAAAACTGTTTTTT
CATSRDRATNEKLFF
>NA|TRBJ1-5|TRBV7-6|TRBD1
TGTGCCAGCAGCTTAGGGACAGGTAGCAATCAGCCCCAGCATTTT
CASSLGTGSNQPQHF
>NA|TRBJ1-1|TRBV5-1|NA
TGCGCCAGCAGTGCCCAACCCCCCCCGGCGAGGAGCACTGAAGCTTTCTTT
CASSAQPPPARSTEAFF
>NA|TRBJ1-2|TRBV7-9|TRBD1
TGTGCCAGCAGCCCGATACAGGGGGCGCATGGCTACACCTTC
CASSPIQGAHGYTF
>NA|TRBJ2-3|TRBV5-1|TRBD1
TGCGCCAGCAGCCTGGGACAGGCCACAGATACGCAGTATTTT
CASSLGQATDTQYF
>NA|TRBJ1-1|TRBV5-5|NA
TGTGCCAGCAGCTTCGGACTTGGGGCTAGGTCGGCTTTCTTT
CASSFGLGARSAFF
>NA|TRBJ1-6|TRBV5-6|TRBD1
TGTGCCAGCAGCCAAATGGGACAGGGGGACAATTCACCCCTCCACTTT
CASSQMGQGDNSPLHF
>NA|TRBJ2-3|TRBV6-1|TRBD2
TGTGCCAGCAGTGAGAGGGTAGCGGGAGTAGATACGCAGTATTTT
CASSERVAGVDTQYF
>NA|TRBJ2-5|TRBV7-2|NA
TGTGCCAGCAGCTTAGCAAAGACTAGGGTCAGACAAGAGACCCAGTACTTC
CASSLAKTRVRQETQYF
>NA|TRBJ1-2|TRBV2|NA
TGTGCCAGCAGTGGGGGCGCGGACCCTAGTGGGGGCTACACCTTC
CASSGGADPSGGYTF
>NA|TRBJ2-3|TRBV5-6|NA
TGTGCCAGCAGCTTGAACAGGTACACAGATACGCAGTATTTT
CASSLNRYTDTQYF
>NA|TRBJ2-1|TRBV6-6|NA
TGTGCCAGCAGTTCGGGCCCCAATGAGCAGTTCTTC
CASSSGPNEQFF